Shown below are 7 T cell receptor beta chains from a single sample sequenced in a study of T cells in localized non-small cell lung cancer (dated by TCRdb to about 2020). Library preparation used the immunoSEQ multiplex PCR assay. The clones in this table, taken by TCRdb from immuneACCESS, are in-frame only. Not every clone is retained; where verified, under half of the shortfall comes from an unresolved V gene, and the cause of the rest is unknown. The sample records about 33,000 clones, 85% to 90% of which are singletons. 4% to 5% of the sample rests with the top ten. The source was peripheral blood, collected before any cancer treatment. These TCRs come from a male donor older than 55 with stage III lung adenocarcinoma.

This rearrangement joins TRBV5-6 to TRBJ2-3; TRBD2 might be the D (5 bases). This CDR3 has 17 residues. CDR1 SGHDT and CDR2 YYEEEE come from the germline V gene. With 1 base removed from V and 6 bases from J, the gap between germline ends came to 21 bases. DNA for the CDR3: TGTGCCAGCAGCTTGAGTGGGCAGGAGGTCGTCGTCGATACGCAGTATTTT. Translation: CASSLSGQEVVVDTQYF.

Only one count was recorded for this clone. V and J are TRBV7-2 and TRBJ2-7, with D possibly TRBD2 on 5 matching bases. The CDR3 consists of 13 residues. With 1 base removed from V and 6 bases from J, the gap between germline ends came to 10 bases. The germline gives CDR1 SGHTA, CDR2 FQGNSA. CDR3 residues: CASSLDGLTEQYF. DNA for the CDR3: TGTGCCAGCAGCTTAGACGGACTTACCGAGCAGTACTTC.

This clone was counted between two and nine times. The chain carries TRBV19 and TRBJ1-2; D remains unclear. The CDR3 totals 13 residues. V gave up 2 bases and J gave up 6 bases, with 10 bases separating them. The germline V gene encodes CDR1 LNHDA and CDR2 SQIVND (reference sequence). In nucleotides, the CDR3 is TGTGCCAGTAGTATAAGGTCTAAGGATGGCTACACCTTC. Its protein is CASSIRSKDGYTF.

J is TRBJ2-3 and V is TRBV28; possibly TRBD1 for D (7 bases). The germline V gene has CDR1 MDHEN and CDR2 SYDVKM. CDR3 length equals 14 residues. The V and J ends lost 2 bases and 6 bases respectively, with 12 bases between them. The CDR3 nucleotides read TGTGCCAGCAGTTTACCAGGGGGGACCGATACGCAGTATTTT. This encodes CASSLPGGTDTQYF.

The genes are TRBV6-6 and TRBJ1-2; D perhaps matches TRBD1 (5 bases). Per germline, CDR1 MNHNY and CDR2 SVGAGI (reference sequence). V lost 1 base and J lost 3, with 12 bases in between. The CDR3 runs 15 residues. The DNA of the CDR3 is TGTGCCAGCAGTTACTGGGACGGGGGGGACTATGGCTACACCTTC. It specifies CASSYWDGGDYGYTF.

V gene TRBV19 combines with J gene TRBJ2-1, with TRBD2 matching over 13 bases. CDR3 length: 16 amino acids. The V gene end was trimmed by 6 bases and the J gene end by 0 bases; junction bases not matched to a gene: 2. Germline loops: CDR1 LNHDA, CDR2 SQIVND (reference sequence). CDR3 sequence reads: CASSRLAGGSYNEQFF. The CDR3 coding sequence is TGTGCCAGTAGCAGACTAGCGGGAGGCTCCTACAATGAGCAGTTCTTC.

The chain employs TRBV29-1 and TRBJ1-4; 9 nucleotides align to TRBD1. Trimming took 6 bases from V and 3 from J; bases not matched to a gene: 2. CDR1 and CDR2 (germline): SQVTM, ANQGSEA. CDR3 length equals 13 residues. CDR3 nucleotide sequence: TGCAGCGTGGGACAGGGATCTAATGAAAAACTGTTTTTT. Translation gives CSVGQGSNEKLFF.